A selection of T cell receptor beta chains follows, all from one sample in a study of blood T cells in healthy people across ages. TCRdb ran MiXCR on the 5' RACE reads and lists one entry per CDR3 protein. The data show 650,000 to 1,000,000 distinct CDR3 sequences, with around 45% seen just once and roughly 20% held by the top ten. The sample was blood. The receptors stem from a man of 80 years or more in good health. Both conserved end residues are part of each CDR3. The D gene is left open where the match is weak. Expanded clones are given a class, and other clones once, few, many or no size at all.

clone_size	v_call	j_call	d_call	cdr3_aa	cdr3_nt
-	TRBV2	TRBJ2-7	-	CASSEAEGHEQYF	TGTGCCAGCAGTGAAGCTGAGGGGCACGAGCAGTACTTC
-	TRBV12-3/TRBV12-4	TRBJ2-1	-	CASSHPPTGEGDEQFF	TGTGCCAGCAGTCACCCCCCCACGGGAGAGGGCGATGAGCAGTTCTTC
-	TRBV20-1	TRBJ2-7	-	CSARKGSGYEQYF	TGCAGTGCTAGAAAGGGATCGGGCTACGAGCAGTACTTC
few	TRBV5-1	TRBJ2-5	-	CASSFRPDGTETQYF	TGCGCCAGCAGCTTCCGGCCCGATGGGACGGAGACCCAGTACTTC
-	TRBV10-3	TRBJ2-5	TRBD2	CAIRVERDEETQYF	TGTGCCATCCGGGTCGAGCGGGACGAAGAGACCCAGTACTTC
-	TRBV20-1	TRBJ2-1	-	CSASRQKINEQFF	TGCAGTGCTAGCAGGCAGAAAATCAATGAGCAGTTCTTC
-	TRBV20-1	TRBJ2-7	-	CSASLGAYEQYF	TGCAGTGCTAGTCTGGGGGCCTACGAGCAGTACTTC
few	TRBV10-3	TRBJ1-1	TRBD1	CAISPDRVNTEAFF	TGTGCCATCAGCCCGGACAGGGTGAACACTGAAGCTTTCTTT
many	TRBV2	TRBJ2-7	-	CASNPVLSYEQYF	TGTGCCAGCAACCCGGTACTATCCTACGAGCAGTACTTC
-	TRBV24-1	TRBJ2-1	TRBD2	CATSEPTSGSSYNEQFF	TGTGCCACCAGTGAACCAACTAGCGGGAGCTCCTACAATGAGCAGTTCTTC
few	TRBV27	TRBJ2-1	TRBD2	CASSSRKDTSGRYNEQFF	TGTGCCAGCAGTTCGCGCAAAGATACTAGCGGGAGGTACAATGAGCAGTTCTTC
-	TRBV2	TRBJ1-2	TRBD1	CASSGPDRTHYGYTF	TGTGCCAGCAGTGGCCCGGACAGGACCCACTATGGCTACACCTTC
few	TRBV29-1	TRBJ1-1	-	CSVVLSGVRRTEAFF	TGCAGCGTTGTTCTTTCCGGGGTCAGGCGGACTGAAGCTTTCTTT
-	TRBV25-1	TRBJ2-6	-	CASSDQVGANVLTF	TGTGCCAGCAGTGATCAAGTAGGGGCCAACGTCCTGACTTTC
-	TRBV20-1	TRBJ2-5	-	CSAGSGSDRERGQETQYF	TGCAGTGCTGGATCCGGATCCGACCGGGAGAGAGGCCAAGAGACCCAGTACTTC
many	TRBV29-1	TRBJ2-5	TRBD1	CSVGQGEGTQYF	TGCAGCGTTGGACAGGGCGAGGGGACCCAGTACTTC
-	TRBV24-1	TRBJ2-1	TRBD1	CATSDGRTGEQFF	TGTGCCACCAGTGATGGTAGGACAGGCGAGCAGTTCTTC
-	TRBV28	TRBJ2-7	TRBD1	CASTLTGGSYEQYF	TGTGCCAGCACTTTGACAGGGGGCTCCTACGAGCAGTACTTC
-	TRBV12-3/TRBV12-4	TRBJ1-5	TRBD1	CASSDDPGQNNQPQHF	TGTGCCAGCAGTGACGACCCGGGACAGAATAATCAGCCCCAGCATTTT
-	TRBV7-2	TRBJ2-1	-	CASSLAPAYEQFF	TGTGCCAGCAGCTTAGCCCCAGCCTACGAGCAGTTCTTC
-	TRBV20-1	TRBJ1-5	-	CSAGYGTHSNQPQHF	TGCAGTGCTGGATACGGGACACATAGCAATCAGCCCCAGCATTTT
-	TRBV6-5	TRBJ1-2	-	CASRQGIYGYTF	TGTGCCAGCAGGCAGGGAATCTATGGCTACACCTTC
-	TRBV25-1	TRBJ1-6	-	CASSDRQSYNSPLHF	TGTGCCAGCAGTGATAGACAGAGCTATAATTCACCCCTCCACTTT
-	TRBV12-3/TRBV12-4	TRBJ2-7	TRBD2	CASSFGGEGSYEQYF	TGTGCCAGCAGTTTTGGGGGGGAAGGCTCCTACGAGCAGTACTTC
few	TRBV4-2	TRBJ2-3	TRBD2	CASSQDSLAERADTQYF	TGTGCCAGCAGCCAAGACTCCCTAGCGGAGCGCGCAGATACGCAGTATTTT
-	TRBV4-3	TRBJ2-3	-	CASSQDTGTTRADTQYF	TGCGCCAGCAGCCAAGATACGGGCACCACAAGGGCTGATACGCAGTATTTT
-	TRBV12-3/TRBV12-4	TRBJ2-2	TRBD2	CASSGSGSDTGELFF	TGTGCCAGCAGTGGTAGCGGGAGCGACACCGGGGAGCTGTTTTTT
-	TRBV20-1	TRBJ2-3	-	CSAHQGGTQYF	TGCAGTGCCCACCAGGGAGGTACGCAGTATTTT
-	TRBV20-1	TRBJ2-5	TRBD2	CSATRSGGGDEQYF	TGCAGTGCCACCCGAAGCGGGGGTGGGGATGAGCAGTACTTC
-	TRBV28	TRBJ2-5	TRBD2	CASSLPGLAGRETQYF	TGTGCCAGCAGTCTCCCGGGACTAGCGGGACGGGAGACCCAGTACTTC
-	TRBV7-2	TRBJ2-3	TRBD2	CASSRRVAGDSGTDTQYF	TGTGCCAGCAGTAGGAGGGTAGCGGGAGATTCTGGCACAGATACGCAGTATTTT
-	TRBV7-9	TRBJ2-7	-	CASSMQGQFSYEQYF	TGTGCCAGCAGCATGCAGGGGCAATTCTCCTACGAGCAGTACTTC
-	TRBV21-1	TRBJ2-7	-	CASSARRRSYEQYF	TGTGCCAGCAGCGCGCGGCGACGCTCCTACGAGCAGTACTTC
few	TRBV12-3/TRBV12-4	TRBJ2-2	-	CASTRATNTGELFF	TGTGCCAGCACGAGGGCGACGAACACCGGGGAGCTGTTTTTT
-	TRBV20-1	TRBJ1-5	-	CSARDQTGSWQPQHF	TGCAGTGCTAGAGATCAGACCGGATCATGGCAGCCCCAGCATTTT
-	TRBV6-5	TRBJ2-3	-	CACRTGDTDTQYF	TGTGCCTGTCGAACCGGGGACACAGATACGCAGTATTTT
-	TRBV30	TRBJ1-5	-	CAWSVRVNQPQHF	TGTGCCTGGAGTGTCAGGGTGAATCAGCCCCAGCATTTT
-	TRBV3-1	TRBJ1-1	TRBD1	CASSQGTGAIAATEAFF	TGTGCCAGCAGCCAGGGGACAGGGGCGATTGCGGCCACTGAAGCTTTCTTT
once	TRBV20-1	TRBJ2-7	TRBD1	CSFTPGQSSYEQYF	TGCAGTTTCACGCCGGGACAGAGCTCCTACGAGCAGTACTTC
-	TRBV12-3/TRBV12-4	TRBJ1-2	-	CASSLMPDSYGYTF	TGTGCCAGCAGCCTAATGCCCGACAGCTATGGCTACACCTTC
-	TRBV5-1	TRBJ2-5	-	CASRFQTGNSQGTQYF	TGCGCCAGCAGATTCCAAACAGGGAATAGTCAAGGGACCCAGTACTTC
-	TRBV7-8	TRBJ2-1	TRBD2	CASSLRGLAGINEQFF	TGTGCCAGCAGCTTACGTGGACTAGCGGGAATAAATGAGCAGTTCTTC
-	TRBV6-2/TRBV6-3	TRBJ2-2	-	CASSPFNTGELFF	TGTGCCAGCAGTCCATTCAACACCGGGGAGCTGTTTTTT
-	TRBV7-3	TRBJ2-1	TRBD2	CASSLITGGNNEQFF	TGTGCCAGCAGCTTAATTACGGGGGGAAACAATGAGCAGTTCTTC
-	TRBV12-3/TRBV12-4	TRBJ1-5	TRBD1	CASSLVGTGGNQPQHF	TGTGCCAGCAGTTTAGTTGGGACAGGAGGGAATCAGCCCCAGCATTTT
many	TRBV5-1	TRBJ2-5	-	CASSLMLGETQYF	TGCGCCAGCAGCTTGATGCTAGGAGAGACCCAGTACTTC
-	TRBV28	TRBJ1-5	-	CASRTDLNQPQHF	TGTGCCAGCAGGACAGACCTCAATCAGCCCCAGCATTTT
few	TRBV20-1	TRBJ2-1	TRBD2	CSAQRELAGTYNEQFF	TGCAGTGCTCAGAGGGAACTAGCGGGTACCTACAATGAGCAGTTCTTC
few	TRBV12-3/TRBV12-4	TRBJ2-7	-	CASSLNVYEQYF	TGTGCCAGCAGTTTAAATGTGTACGAGCAGTACTTC
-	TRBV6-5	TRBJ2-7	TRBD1	CASSYSRDRGAEQYF	TGTGCCAGCAGTTACTCGAGGGACAGGGGCGCCGAGCAGTACTTC